Presented here are 30 T cell receptor beta chains from one specimen sequenced in a study of blood T cell repertoires in COVID-19. The protocol was immunoSEQ multiplex PCR, while the TCRdb copy is restricted to in-frame clones and leaves out a portion. Of about 170,000 clones listed, 86% are singletons. Sequencing used peripheral blood. The source is a woman aged 55-69 years with COVID-19, enrolled during active disease.

The chain recombines TRBV10-3 with TRBJ2-7; unclear D gene. Trimming took off 3 bases at V and 2 bases at J, with 11 bases between the two ends. CDR3 length: 14 residues. Germline CDR1 ENHRY, CDR2 SYGVKD. For the CDR3, the DNA is TGTGCCATCAGTGATCGTACAGTAGCCTACGAGCAGTACTTC. It codes for CAISDRTVAYEQYF.

This chain connects TRBV19 to TRBJ2-5; TRBD2 is a possible D gene (6 bases). Germline-derived CDR1 and CDR2 are LNHDA and SQIVND (reference sequence). V gave up 3 bases and J gave up 4 bases, with 9 bases separating them. The CDR3 contains 13 residues. CDR3 amino acids: CASSIRLVETQYF. The CDR3, as DNA: TGTGCCAGTAGTATTAGACTAGTAGAGACCCAGTACTTC.

The V call is TRBV28, the J call TRBJ1-1; D is undetermined. This CDR3 comprises 15 residues. V was trimmed by 8 bases and J by 1 base, leaving 17 bases between them. Per germline, CDR1 MDHEN and CDR2 SYDVKM. The CDR3 DNA reads TGTGCCAGCGGCATCAGGCGGGCCCAGAACACTGAAGCTTTCTTT. Its protein product is CASGIRRAQNTEAFF.

The CDR3 reads CASSKRAGRRLDTQYF. CDR3 DNA sequence: TGTGCCAGCAGCAAGAGGGCGGGGAGAAGGTTAGATACGCAGTATTTT. This chain links TRBV21-1 with TRBJ2-3; whether TRBD2, the table's D call, matches the DNA was not checked. TRBV21-1 represents a pseudogene. The CDR3 consists of 16 residues.

The genes are TRBV24-1 and TRBJ2-1, with TRBD2 matching over 8 bases. V lost 7 bases to trimming and J lost 1 base; unmatched junction nucleotides: 5. Germline lookup yields CDR1 KGHDR and CDR2 SFDVKD. This CDR3 contains 15 residues. The CDR3 region is CATRAGRASYNEQFF. As DNA, the CDR3 is TGTGCCACCAGAGCCGGGAGGGCATCCTACAATGAGCAGTTCTTC.

This rearrangement joins TRBV27 to TRBJ2-6; TRBD1 is a possible D gene (6 bases). V dropped 5 bases and J dropped 2 bases, with 22 bases sitting between them. The CDR3 is 19 amino acids. Germline CDR1 reads MNHEY; CDR2 reads SMNVEV (reference sequence). CDR3: CASSRQESLRFAGANVLTF. In nucleotides, the CDR3 is TGTGCCAGCAGTCGACAGGAATCCCTACGCTTCGCTGGGGCCAACGTCCTGACTTTC.

The chain links TRBV28 to TRBJ2-1, with 11 bases lining up with TRBD1. Germline assignment: CDR1 MDHEN and CDR2 SYDVKM. The CDR3 length is 16 residues. Germline trimming cut 7 bases from V and 6 bases from J; bases unmatched to any gene: 11. In DNA form, the CDR3 reads TGTGCCAGCACCCTGGACAGGGGGCTTTTGGGCAATGAGCAGTTCTTC. Amino acid sequence: CASTLDRGLLGNEQFF.

This chain links TRBV9 with TRBJ2-2; 7 bases agree with TRBD2. The CDR3 is 15 amino acids. Trimming cost V 7 bases and J 6 bases; bases outside gene matches: 12. The germline CDR1 and CDR2 sequences are SGDLS and YYNGEE. CDR3 in DNA: TGTGCCAGCGGCGGGTCGGGACTACTCTCCGGGGAGCTGTTTTTT. This encodes CASGGSGLLSGELFF.

The CDR3, as DNA: TGTGCCAGCTATGGGAGGACAGGCCAGACCTACGAGCAGTACTTC. It yields the protein CASYGRTGQTYEQYF. V usage is TRBV27 and J usage is TRBJ2-7; D possibly corresponds to TRBD1 (7 bases). V lost 8 bases and J 2 bases, leaving 19 bases between the germline ends. CDR3 length: 15 residues. Germline lookup yields CDR1 MNHEY and CDR2 SMNVEV (reference sequence).

CDR3 in amino acids: CAWSPPDRSGTEAFF. The DNA of the CDR3 is TGTGCCTGGAGTCCCCCGGACAGGAGTGGCACTGAAGCTTTCTTT. The chain links TRBV30 to TRBJ1-1, with 7 bases that match TRBD1. V gave up 2 bases and J gave up 4 bases; unmatched junction bases: 10. CDR3 size: 15 residues. CDR1 GTSNPN and CDR2 SVGIG come from the germline V gene (reference sequence).

This clone turned up a few times. J is TRBJ2-7 and V is TRBV7-9; D may be TRBD1 (5 bases). The germline gives CDR1 SEHNR, CDR2 FQNEAQ (reference sequence). V was pared by 5 bases and J by 3 bases, with 11 bases between. The CDR3 covers 13 residues. CDR3: CASSAVDSYEQYF. In DNA form, the CDR3 reads TGTGCCAGCAGCGCAGTTGACAGCTACGAGCAGTACTTC.

V usage is TRBV7-8 and J usage is TRBJ2-7, with D tentatively TRBD2 (5 bases). The CDR3 runs 14 residues. Looked up from germline, CDR1 is SGHVS and CDR2 is FQNEAQ. Trimming pared 4 bases from V and 0 bases from J, leaving 10 bases between. CDR3: CASSSRGSSYEQYF. The CDR3 region has the DNA TGTGCCAGCAGCTCCCGAGGGAGCTCCTACGAGCAGTACTTC.

The V gene is TRBV7-2, the J gene TRBJ2-2; tentatively, D is TRBD1 (6 bases). V lost 3 bases and J 6 bases, leaving 11 bases between the germline ends. Germline CDR1 and CDR2: SGHTA and FQGNSA. There are 14 residues in the CDR3. The DNA for the CDR3 is TGTGCCAGCAGCTTGGGACATTCCCCCGGGGAGCTGTTTTTT. Translation gives CASSLGHSPGELFF. The full variable domain, completed using reference TRBV7-2 and TRBJ2-2, is GAGVSQSPSNKVTEKGKDVELRCDPISGHTALYWYRQSLGQGLEFLIYFQGNSAPDKSGLPSDRFSAERTGGSVSTLTIQRTQQEDSAVYLCASSLGHSPGELFFGEGSRLTVL.

The chain employs TRBV7-2 and TRBJ1-2; TRBD1 matches at 9 bases. V trimming: 5 bases; J trimming: 4 bases; junction bases outside the gene matches: 5. Germline loops: CDR1 SGHTA, CDR2 FQGNSA. The CDR3 totals 14 residues. The CDR3 nucleotides read TGTGCCAGCAGCCCACAGGGGGCTGCCTATGGCTACACCTTC. Translating gives CASSPQGAAYGYTF.

This CDR3 is CASSSTGGFGYTF. DNA of the CDR3: TGTGCCAGCAGCTCCACAGGGGGCTTTGGCTACACCTTC. V and J are TRBV13 and TRBJ1-2; TRBD1 aligns across 9 bases. The CDR3 has 13 residues. The germline V gene encodes CDR1 PRHDT and CDR2 FYEKMQ (reference sequence). Trimming removed 4 bases from V and 7 bases from J; junction bases left unmatched: 4. Filled out from reference TRBV13 and TRBJ1-2, the complete variable domain reads AAGVIQSPRHLIKEKRETATLKCYPIPRHDTVYWYQQGPGQDPQFLISFYEKMQSDKGSIPDRFSAQQFSDYHSELNMSSLELGDSALYFCASSSTGGFGYTFGSGTRLTVV.

A note on this clone: Compared with germline, one end of the junction differs, possibly owing to a read error. The chain carries TRBV5-6 and TRBJ1-2; possible D gene TRBD1, 5 bases. The CDR3 length is 15 residues. Germline V CDR1 and CDR2: SGHDT, YYEEEE. The CDR3 DNA reads TGTGCCAGCAGCTTGGAGCAGGGCTCTAACCATGGCTACACCTTC. The encoded protein is CASSLEQGSNHGYTF.

The rearrangement joins TRBV6-1 to TRBJ1-2; D not resolved. The germline gives CDR1 MNHNS, CDR2 SASEGT. This CDR3 is 17 amino acids long. Trimming took 2 bases from V and 4 from J, leaving 20 bases between them. The CDR3 nucleotides read TGTGCCAGCAGTGAAACCCCGTCGGGTCGGAGTCTCTATGGCTACACCTTC. It codes for CASSETPSGRSLYGYTF.

J is TRBJ2-3 and V is TRBV27; 10 bases match TRBD2. The junction had 5 bases not matched to a gene; V was cut back by 4 bases and J by 4 bases. Germline-derived CDR1 and CDR2 are MNHEY and SMNVEV (reference sequence). CDR3 size: 15 residues. The CDR3 DNA reads TGTGCCAGCAGTTCGCTAGCGGGAGTATCAGATACGCAGTATTTT. It encodes CASSSLAGVSDTQYF.

The chain uses TRBV6-2 or TRBV6-3 and TRBJ2-5; 10 positions agree with TRBD2. In germline, CDR1 is MNHEY, CDR2 SVGEGT. Trimming cost V 2 bases and J 4 bases; bases outside gene matches: 13. CDR3 length: 18 residues. DNA of the CDR3: TGTGCCAGCAGTTACCCCCTAGGAGTAGGACTAGCGGCAGAGACCCAGTACTTC. Translation gives CASSYPLGVGLAAETQYF.

In regard to this clone: At one of its ends the junction is not consistent with the germline gene, which may arise from a read error. The gene calls are TRBV10-1 and TRBJ2-1; 8 nucleotides line up with TRBD2. The CDR3 is made up of 14 amino acids. Germline CDR1 reads WNHNN; CDR2 reads SYGVQD (reference sequence). The CDR3 bases are TGCGCCATTAGGCAGCGGGAGTCCTCCAATGAGCAGTTCTTC. Its translation is CAIRQRESSNEQFF.

The chain is built from TRBV7-8 and TRBJ2-1; D not resolved. The CDR3 runs 15 residues. The V end was cut by 3 bases, the J end by 7 bases, with 16 bases between. Germline assignment: CDR1 SGHVS and CDR2 FQNEAQ. CDR3 sequence reads: CASSLEALVVNEQFF. The DNA of the CDR3 is TGTGCCAGCAGCTTGGAAGCCCTAGTTGTAAATGAGCAGTTCTTC.

This clone was picked up one time. The V gene is TRBV9, the J gene TRBJ1-5; D is perhaps TRBD1 (6 bases). Trimming removed 4 bases at V and 7 bases at J, with 15 bases between. CDR3 length equals 14 residues. The germline gives CDR1 SGDLS, CDR2 YYNGEE. CDR3 protein: CASSPAGGWQPQHF. In DNA form, the CDR3 reads TGTGCCAGCAGCCCAGCGGGGGGCTGGCAGCCCCAGCATTTT.

The chain has TRBV5-6 and TRBJ2-3; a weak D match, TRBD1 (6 bases). V lost 3 bases, J lost 4 bases, and 9 bases lay in between. The CDR3 sequence is 13 residues long. CDR1 is SGHDT and CDR2 is YYEEEE in the germline V gene. In nucleotides, the CDR3 is TGTGCCAGCAGCTGGGGGCCCGCAGATACGCAGTATTTT. The encoded protein is CASSWGPADTQYF. The whole variable domain, filled in from reference TRBV5-6 and TRBJ2-3, reads DAGVTQSPTHLIKTRGQQVTLRCSPKSGHDTVSWYQQALGQGPQFIFQYYEEEERQRGNFPDRFSGHQFPNYSSELNVNALLLGDSALYLCASSWGPADTQYFGPGTRLTVL.

The J gene is TRBJ2-7, the V gene TRBV20-1; 8 bases align to TRBD2. CDR3 size: 12 residues. Germline assignment: CDR1 DFQATT and CDR2 SNEGSKA (reference sequence). The trim removed 3 bases at V and 6 bases at J, leaving 4 bases unmatched. The chain's CDR3 is CSASRRGGEQYF. DNA for the CDR3: TGCAGTGCTAGTAGACGGGGGGGCGAGCAGTACTTC.

The rearrangement links TRBV19 to TRBJ2-6, with D maybe TRBD2 (6 bases). This CDR3 region has 14 residues. In germline, CDR1 is LNHDA, CDR2 SQIVND (reference sequence). V lost 11 bases and J 2 bases, leaving 13 bases between the germline ends. The CDR3 loop is CAGGEGAGANVLTF. The CDR3, as DNA: TGTGCCGGAGGGGAAGGGGCTGGGGCCAACGTCCTGACTTTC. The full variable domain, in which reference TRBV19 and TRBJ2-6 provide the parts outside the CDR3, is DGGITQSPKYLFRKEGQNVTLSCEQNLNHDAMYWYRQDPGQGLRLIYYSQIVNDFQKGDIAEGYSVSREKKESFPLTVTSAQKNPTAFYLCAGGEGAGANVLTFGAGSRLTVL.

The V gene is TRBV29-1, the J gene TRBJ2-2, with a possible D match to TRBD2 (6 bases). Trimming pared 7 bases from V and 0 bases from J, leaving 12 bases between. Germline CDR1 reads SQVTM; CDR2 reads ANQGSEA. The CDR3 consists of 14 residues. DNA for the CDR3: TGCAGCGGCGGGGAACGGGCGAACACCGGGGAGCTGTTTTTT. Translating it yields CSGGERANTGELFF.

The CDR3 DNA follows: TGTGCCAGCGCGGGGGGGCTCGAGACCCAGTACTTC. It encodes CASAGGLETQYF. The chain has TRBV28 and TRBJ2-5, with 9 bases matching TRBD2. The CDR3 loop spans 12 amino acids. The V and J ends lost 8 bases and 5 bases, in that order; junction bases with no gene match: 3. CDR1 and CDR2 from the germline V gene are MDHEN and SYDVKM.

This clone was seen a single time. This sequence joins TRBV3-1 (or the pseudogene TRBV3-2) and TRBJ1-6; TRBD1 agrees at 9 bases. The CDR3 loop spans 16 amino acids. V lost 0 bases to trimming and J lost 9 bases; unmatched junction nucleotides: 6. Germline values: CDR1 LGHDT, CDR2 YNNKEL (reference sequence). The CDR3 is CASSQDRTGEFSPLHF. The CDR3 DNA reads TGTGCCAGCAGCCAAGATCGGACAGGGGAGTTTTCACCCCTCCACTTT.

In DNA, the CDR3 is TGTGCCTGGGCCAGGGATAAGGCTTTCTTT. Protein: CAWARDKAFF. This rearrangement joins TRBV30 to TRBJ1-1; possible D gene TRBD1, 5 bases. The ends were cut back, 5 bases at V and 11 bases at J, with 12 bases in the middle. Per germline, CDR1 GTSNPN and CDR2 SVGIG (reference sequence). This CDR3 has 10 residues.

V usage is TRBV7-2 and J usage is TRBJ1-5, with TRBD1 matching 8 bases. The CDR3 runs to 17 residues. In germline, CDR1 is SGHTA, CDR2 FQGNSA. Trimming at V came to 5 bases and at J to 0 bases, leaving 9 bases not matched to a gene. The CDR3 DNA is TGTGCCAGCAGCCTCAGACAGGGGAGTGATAGCAATCAGCCCCAGCATTTT. This gives the protein CASSLRQGSDSNQPQHF.